This TCR beta chain is from a study of circulating CD8 cells and anti-PD-1 response in melanoma. Overall study: Responders had complete or partial responses; non-responders had stable or progressive disease.

With V trimmed by 4 bases and J by 6 bases, 5 bases remained unmatched. Germline CDR1 and CDR2: KGHDR and SFDVKD. The CDR3 has 15 residues. From live CD3+CD8+TCRalphabeta+ cells, four PD-1 and/or TIGIT subsets were sorted. By proportion, this clonotype is hyperexpanded. Each library started from about 14 ng of total RNA using the QIAseq Immune Repertoire TCR panel. TCRdb re-called the reads through MiXCR, storing one row per CDR3 protein. The sample has around 9 distinct CDR3 sequences. Here the sequenced sample was CD8+ T cells from PBMCs, taken at baseline or after one month of anti-PD-1 therapy (not recorded which). The receptor was derived from a human donor with melanoma. This sequence joins TRBV24-1 and TRBJ2-1, with 10 bases that match TRBD1. The CDR3 loop reads CATSESGTGVNEQFF. CDR3 sequence (DNA): TGTGCCACCAGTGAATCCGGGACAGGGGTCAATGAGCAGTTCTTC.